These T cell receptor beta chains were read from a single sample in a study of blood T cell repertoires in COVID-19. Here immunoSEQ multiplex PCR was the method, and the copy in TCRdb shows in-frame clones only, minus some. The sample lists some 23,000 clones, roughly 80% seen once, with approximately 60% in the top ten. Input material: peripheral blood. The receptors here all came from a woman older than 75 with acute or convalescent COVID-19. Each CDR3 is given with its conserved first and last residue. Fields, in order: D gene, V gene, J gene, clone size, CDR3 DNA, CDR3 protein. D genes are given only for firm matches. The listing skips clone size in some rows; elsewhere it reads once, few, many or a size class.

d_gene: TRBD2; v_gene: TRBV11-2; j_gene: TRBJ2-1; abundance: -; CDR3nt: TGTGCCAGCAGTCTTGGCGGGAGCGGAGGTGAGCAGTTCTTC; CDR3aa: CASSLGGSGGEQFF
d_gene: -; v_gene: TRBV20-1; j_gene: TRBJ1-2; abundance: -; CDR3nt: TGCAGTGCTAGTCGGAGCGCGGAGGGTTGGGGCTACACCTTC; CDR3aa: CSASRSAEGWGYTF
d_gene: -; v_gene: TRBV6-5; j_gene: TRBJ2-7; abundance: -; CDR3nt: TGTGCCAGCAGTATTACCGGGAACACCTACGAGCAGTACTTC; CDR3aa: CASSITGNTYEQYF
d_gene: -; v_gene: TRBV7-2; j_gene: TRBJ1-1; abundance: -; CDR3nt: TGTGCCAGCAGCTTAACGGTAGACACTGAAGCTTTCTTT; CDR3aa: CASSLTVDTEAFF
d_gene: -; v_gene: TRBV7-2; j_gene: TRBJ1-2; abundance: -; CDR3nt: TGTGCCAGCAGCTTTGACAGGCACTATGGCTACACCTTC; CDR3aa: CASSFDRHYGYTF
d_gene: TRBD2; v_gene: TRBV5-4; j_gene: TRBJ2-1; abundance: once; CDR3nt: TGTGCCAGCAGCCTTTTCCTGGGGGGGAGTGAGCAGTTCTTC; CDR3aa: CASSLFLGGSEQFF
d_gene: -; v_gene: TRBV11-3; j_gene: TRBJ2-1; abundance: -; CDR3nt: TGTGCCAGCAGCTTGCGAGGGAGTAGAAATGAGCAGTTCTTC; CDR3aa: CASSLRGSRNEQFF
d_gene: TRBD1; v_gene: TRBV10-3; j_gene: TRBJ1-1; abundance: -; CDR3nt: TGTGCCACCCAGACAGGGGGCATGAACACTGAAGCTTTCTTT; CDR3aa: CATQTGGMNTEAFF
d_gene: -; v_gene: TRBV5-1; j_gene: TRBJ1-2; abundance: -; CDR3nt: TGCGCCAGCAGACTGGGGTCGGGGACAACGTCGGGCTACACCTTC; CDR3aa: CASRLGSGTTSGYTF
d_gene: TRBD1; v_gene: TRBV4-2; j_gene: TRBJ1-2; abundance: -; CDR3nt: TGTGCCAGCAGCCAAGGGGACAGGTCTCCCTACAACTATGGCTACACCTTC; CDR3aa: CASSQGDRSPYNYGYTF
d_gene: TRBD1; v_gene: TRBV7-6; j_gene: TRBJ2-3; abundance: once; CDR3nt: TGTGCCAGCAGCAGCCGGGACAGTCGCACAGATACGCAGTATTTT; CDR3aa: CASSSRDSRTDTQYF
d_gene: -; v_gene: TRBV19; j_gene: TRBJ2-3; abundance: -; CDR3nt: TGTGCCAGTAGTCTGAGGGGGTCCGCAGATACGCAGTATTTT; CDR3aa: CASSLRGSADTQYF
d_gene: -; v_gene: TRBV5-1; j_gene: TRBJ1-2; abundance: -; CDR3nt: TGCGCCAGCAGCTTGCCGACGGGGGCTAACTATGGCTACACCTTC; CDR3aa: CASSLPTGANYGYTF
d_gene: TRBD1; v_gene: TRBV3-1/TRBV3-2; j_gene: TRBJ1-4; abundance: -; CDR3nt: TGTGCCAGCAGCACGACAGGGAGTGAAAAACTGTTTTTT; CDR3aa: CASSTTGSEKLFF
d_gene: -; v_gene: TRBV5-6; j_gene: TRBJ1-4; abundance: -; CDR3nt: TGTGCCAGCAGCCGCCCAGCAACTAATGAAAAACTGTTTTTT; CDR3aa: CASSRPATNEKLFF
d_gene: TRBD1; v_gene: TRBV15; j_gene: TRBJ2-7; abundance: few; CDR3nt: TGTGCCACCAGCAGAGAAGGGGGACAGGGATTGATGGGCGAGCAGTACTTC; CDR3aa: CATSREGGQGLMGEQYF
d_gene: -; v_gene: TRBV7-2; j_gene: TRBJ2-7; abundance: once; CDR3nt: TGTGCCAGCAGCTTAGTCGTGGGAGGAGACGAGCAGTACTTC; CDR3aa: CASSLVVGGDEQYF
d_gene: TRBD2; v_gene: TRBV7-8; j_gene: TRBJ2-5; abundance: -; CDR3nt: TGTGCCAGCAGCTTAGTGGGTAGCGGGGCATGGGCCCAGTACTTC; CDR3aa: CASSLVGSGAWAQYF